This paragraph reports one T cell receptor (beta chain). As for time point: after neoadjuvant nivolumab, at surgical resection. Patients had HPV-negative, locally advanced oral cavity squamous cell carcinoma. The sample is drawn from a study of neoadjuvant anti-PD-1 for oral cavity cancer. The overall study: Patients without progression received a fourth nivolumab dose around day 43, then surgical resection on days 50-56.

Assay used: immunoSEQ multiplex PCR; TCRdb lists only in-frame clones, some missing. The sample records some 70,000 clones, approximately 84% being singletons. Source: PBMCs, taken after nivolumab (anti-PD-1) treatment. The receptor's source is a person aged 35-79 years with oral cavity squamous cell carcinoma.

The CDR3 sequence: CASSYFSGTTGELFF. CDR3 in DNA: TGTGCCAGCAGTTACTTCTCCGGGACAACCGGGGAGCTGTTTTTT. The V gene is TRBV6-5, the J gene TRBJ2-2; a weak D match, TRBD1 (6 bases). The V and J ends lost 1 base and 5 bases respectively, with 11 bases between them. The germline CDR1 and CDR2 sequences are MNHEY and SVGAGI. This CDR3 is 15 amino acids long.